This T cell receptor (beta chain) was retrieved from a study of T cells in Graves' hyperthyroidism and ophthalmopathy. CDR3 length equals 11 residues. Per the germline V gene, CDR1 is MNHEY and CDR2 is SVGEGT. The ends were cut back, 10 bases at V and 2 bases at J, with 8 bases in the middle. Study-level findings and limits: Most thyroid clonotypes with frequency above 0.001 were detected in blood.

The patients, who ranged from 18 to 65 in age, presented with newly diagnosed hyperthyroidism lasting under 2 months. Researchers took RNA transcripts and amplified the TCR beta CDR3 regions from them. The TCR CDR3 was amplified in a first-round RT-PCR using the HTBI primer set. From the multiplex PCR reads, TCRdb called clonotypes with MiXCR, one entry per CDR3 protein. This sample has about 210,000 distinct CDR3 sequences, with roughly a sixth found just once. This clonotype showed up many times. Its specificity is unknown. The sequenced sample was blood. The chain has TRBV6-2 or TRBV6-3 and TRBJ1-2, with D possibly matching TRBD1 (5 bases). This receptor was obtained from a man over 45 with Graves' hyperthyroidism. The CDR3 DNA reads TGTGCCACCGGACAAAACTATGGCTACACCTTC. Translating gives CATGQNYGYTF.